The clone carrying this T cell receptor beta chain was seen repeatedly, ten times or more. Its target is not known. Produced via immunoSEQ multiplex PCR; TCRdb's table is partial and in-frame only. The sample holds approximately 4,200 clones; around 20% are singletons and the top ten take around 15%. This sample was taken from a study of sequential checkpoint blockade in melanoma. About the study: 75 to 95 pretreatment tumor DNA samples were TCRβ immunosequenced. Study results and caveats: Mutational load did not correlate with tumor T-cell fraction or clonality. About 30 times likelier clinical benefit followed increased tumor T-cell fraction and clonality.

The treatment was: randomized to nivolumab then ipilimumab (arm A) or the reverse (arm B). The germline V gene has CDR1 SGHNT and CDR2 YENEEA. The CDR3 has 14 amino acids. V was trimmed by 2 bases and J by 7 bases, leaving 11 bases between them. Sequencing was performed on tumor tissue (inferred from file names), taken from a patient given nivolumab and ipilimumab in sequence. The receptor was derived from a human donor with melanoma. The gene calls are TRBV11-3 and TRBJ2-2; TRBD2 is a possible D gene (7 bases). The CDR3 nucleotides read TGTGCCAGCAGCTTACGGGGGGCTATCGGGGAGCTGTTTTTT. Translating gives CASSLRGAIGELFF.